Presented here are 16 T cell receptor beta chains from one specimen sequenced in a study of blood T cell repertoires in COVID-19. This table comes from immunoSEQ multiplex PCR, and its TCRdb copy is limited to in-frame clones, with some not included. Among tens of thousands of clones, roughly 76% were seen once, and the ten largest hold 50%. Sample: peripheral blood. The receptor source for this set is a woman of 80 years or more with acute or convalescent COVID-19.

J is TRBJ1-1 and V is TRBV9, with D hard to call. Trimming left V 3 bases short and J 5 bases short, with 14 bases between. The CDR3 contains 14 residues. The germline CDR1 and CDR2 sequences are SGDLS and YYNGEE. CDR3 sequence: CASSAGRGRTEAFF. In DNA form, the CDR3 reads TGTGCCAGCAGCGCAGGACGCGGGCGGACTGAAGCTTTCTTT.

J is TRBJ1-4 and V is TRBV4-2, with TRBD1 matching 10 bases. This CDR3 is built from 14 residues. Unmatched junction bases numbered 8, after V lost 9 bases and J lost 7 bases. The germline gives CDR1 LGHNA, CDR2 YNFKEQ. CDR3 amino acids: CASNRDRGIEKLFF. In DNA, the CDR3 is TGTGCCAGTAACCGGGACAGGGGCATTGAAAAACTGTTTTTT.

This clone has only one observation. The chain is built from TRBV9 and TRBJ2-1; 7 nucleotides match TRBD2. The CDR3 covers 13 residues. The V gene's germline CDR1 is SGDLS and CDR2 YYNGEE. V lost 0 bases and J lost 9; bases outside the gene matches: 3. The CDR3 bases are TGTGCCAGCAGCGTAGTTTCTAGCGGTGAGCAGTTCTTC. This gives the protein CASSVVSSGEQFF.

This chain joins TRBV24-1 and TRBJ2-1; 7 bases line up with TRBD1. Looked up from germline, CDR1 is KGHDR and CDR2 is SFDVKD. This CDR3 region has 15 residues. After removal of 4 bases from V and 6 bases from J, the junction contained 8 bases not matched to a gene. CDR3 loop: CATSDPGQSINEQFF. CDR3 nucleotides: TGTGCCACCAGTGACCCGGGACAGTCGATCAATGAGCAGTTCTTC.

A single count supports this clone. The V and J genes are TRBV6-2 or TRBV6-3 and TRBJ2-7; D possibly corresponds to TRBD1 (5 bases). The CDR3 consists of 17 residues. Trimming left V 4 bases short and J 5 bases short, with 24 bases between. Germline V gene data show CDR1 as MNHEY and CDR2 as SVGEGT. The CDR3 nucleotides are TGTGCCAGCAGTTCCAACTTGCAGGGCCGAGGAAAACACGAGCAGTACTTC. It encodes CASSSNLQGRGKHEQYF.

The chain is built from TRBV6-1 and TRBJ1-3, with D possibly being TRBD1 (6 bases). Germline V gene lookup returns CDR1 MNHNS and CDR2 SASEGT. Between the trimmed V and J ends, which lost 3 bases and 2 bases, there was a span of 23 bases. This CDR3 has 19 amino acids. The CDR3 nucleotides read TGTGCCAGCAGTGACAGGGCCTCGCTTGGGGGCCTGGCTGGAAACACCATATATTTT. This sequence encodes CASSDRASLGGLAGNTIYF.

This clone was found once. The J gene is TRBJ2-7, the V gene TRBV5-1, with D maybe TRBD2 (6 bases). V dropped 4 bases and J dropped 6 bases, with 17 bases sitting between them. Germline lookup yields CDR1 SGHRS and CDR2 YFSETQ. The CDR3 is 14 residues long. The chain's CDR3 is CASSAVKPGAEQYF. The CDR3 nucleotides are TGCGCCAGCAGCGCGGTTAAGCCGGGAGCCGAGCAGTACTTC.

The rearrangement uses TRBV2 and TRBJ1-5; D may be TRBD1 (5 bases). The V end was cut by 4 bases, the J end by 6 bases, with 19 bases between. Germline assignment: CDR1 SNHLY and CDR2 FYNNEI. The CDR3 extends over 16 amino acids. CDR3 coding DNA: TGTGCCAGCAGTGCCACGGGTGGGGCGCGGGGTCAGCCCCAGCATTTT. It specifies CASSATGGARGQPQHF.

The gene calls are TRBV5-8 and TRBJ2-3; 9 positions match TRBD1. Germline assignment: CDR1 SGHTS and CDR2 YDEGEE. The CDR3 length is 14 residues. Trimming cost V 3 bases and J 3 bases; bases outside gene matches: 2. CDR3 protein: CASSSGQGTDTQYF. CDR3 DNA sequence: TGTGCCAGCAGCTCAGGACAGGGGACAGATACGCAGTATTTT.

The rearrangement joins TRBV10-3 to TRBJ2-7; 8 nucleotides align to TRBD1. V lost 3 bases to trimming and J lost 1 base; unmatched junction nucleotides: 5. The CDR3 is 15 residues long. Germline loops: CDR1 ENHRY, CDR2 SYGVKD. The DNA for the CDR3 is TGTGCCATCAGTGACCCTAGGACAGGGTCCTACGAGCAGTACTTC. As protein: CAISDPRTGSYEQYF.

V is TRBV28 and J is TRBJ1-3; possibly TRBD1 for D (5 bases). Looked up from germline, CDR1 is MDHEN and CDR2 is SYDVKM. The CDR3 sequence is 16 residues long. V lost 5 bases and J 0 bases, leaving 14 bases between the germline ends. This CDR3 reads CASSALGGGSGNTIYF. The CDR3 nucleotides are TGTGCCAGCAGTGCCCTGGGGGGAGGCTCTGGAAACACCATATATTTT.

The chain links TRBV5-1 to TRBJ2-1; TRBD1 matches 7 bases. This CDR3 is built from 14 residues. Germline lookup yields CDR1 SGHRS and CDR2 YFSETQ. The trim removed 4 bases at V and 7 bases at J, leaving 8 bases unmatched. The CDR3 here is CASSPGDRVNEQFF. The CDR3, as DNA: TGCGCCAGCAGCCCAGGTGACAGGGTAAATGAGCAGTTCTTC. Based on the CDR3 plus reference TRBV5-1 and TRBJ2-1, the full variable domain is KAGVTQTPRYLIKTRGQQVTLSCSPISGHRSVSWYQQTPGQGLQFLFEYFSETQRNKGNFPGRFSGRQFSNSRSEMNVSTLELGDSALYLCASSPGDRVNEQFFGPGTRLTVL.

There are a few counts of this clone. The CDR3 loop reads CASSILHRETVEAFF. In nucleotides, the CDR3 is TGTGCCAGCAGCATTTTGCACAGGGAGACCGTTGAAGCTTTCTTT. The chain combines TRBV11-2 with TRBJ1-1; the D gene is possibly TRBD1 (6 bases). This CDR3 comprises 15 residues. Germline V gives CDR1 SGHAT, CDR2 FQNNGV. The germline V and J ends were trimmed by 5 bases and 7 bases, with 20 bases remaining between them. Looking up the rest from reference TRBV11-2 and TRBJ1-1 gives the full variable domain: EAGVAQSPRYKIIEKRQSVAFWCNPISGHATLYWYQQILGQGPKLLIQFQNNGVVDDSQLPKDRFSAERLKGVDSTLKIQPAKLEDSAVYLCASSILHRETVEAFFGQGTRLTVV.

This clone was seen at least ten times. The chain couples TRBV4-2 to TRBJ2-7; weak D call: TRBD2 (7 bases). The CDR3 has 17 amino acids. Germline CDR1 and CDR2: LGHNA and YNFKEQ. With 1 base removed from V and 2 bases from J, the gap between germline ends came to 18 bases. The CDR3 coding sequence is TGTGCCAGCAGCCAAGGAGGGGGGGACTCCAAAGCCTACGAGCAGTACTTC. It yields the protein CASSQGGGDSKAYEQYF.

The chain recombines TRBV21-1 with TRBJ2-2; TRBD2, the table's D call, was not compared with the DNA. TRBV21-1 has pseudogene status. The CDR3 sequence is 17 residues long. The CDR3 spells CASSTGCGRGPGGELFF. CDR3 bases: TGTGCCAGCAGCACGGGTTGCGGGAGGGGGCCCGGCGGGGAGCTGTTTTTT.

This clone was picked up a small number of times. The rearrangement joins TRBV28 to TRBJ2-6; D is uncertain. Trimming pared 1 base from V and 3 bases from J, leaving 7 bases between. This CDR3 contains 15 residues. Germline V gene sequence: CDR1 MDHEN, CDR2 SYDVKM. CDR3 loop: CASSLSGIGANVLTF. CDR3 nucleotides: TGTGCCAGCAGTTTATCCGGTATTGGGGCCAACGTCCTGACTTTC.